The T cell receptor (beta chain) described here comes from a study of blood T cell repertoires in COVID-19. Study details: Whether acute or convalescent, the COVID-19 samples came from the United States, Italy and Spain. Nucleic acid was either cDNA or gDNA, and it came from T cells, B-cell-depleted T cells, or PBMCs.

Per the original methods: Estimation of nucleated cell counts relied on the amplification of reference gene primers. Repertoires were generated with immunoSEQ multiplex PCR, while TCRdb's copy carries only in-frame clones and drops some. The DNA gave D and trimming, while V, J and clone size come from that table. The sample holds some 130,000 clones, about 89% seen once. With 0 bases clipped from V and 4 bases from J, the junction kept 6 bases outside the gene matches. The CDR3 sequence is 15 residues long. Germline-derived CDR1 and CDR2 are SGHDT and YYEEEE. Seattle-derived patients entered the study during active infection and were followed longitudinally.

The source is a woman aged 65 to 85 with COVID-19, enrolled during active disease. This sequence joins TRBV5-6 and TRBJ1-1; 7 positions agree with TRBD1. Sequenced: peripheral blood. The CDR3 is CASSLVLGTATEAFF. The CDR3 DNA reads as TGTGCCAGCAGCTTGGTGTTAGGGACAGCCACTGAAGCTTTCTTT.